This TCR beta chain emerged from a study of T cell responses to AZD1222 COVID-19 vaccine. Regarding the study as a whole: Donors in the cohort were predominantly white British and more often female, and clonal diversity was possibly underestimated. As reported, nearly half of all spike-specific TCRs target variant regions that are unmutated.

Generated by immunoSEQ multiplex PCR, the TCRdb table keeps only in-frame clones and is missing some. The repertoire has about 160,000 clones, around 90% of them found once; the top ten carry less than 4.5%. The CDR3 has 13 amino acids. Germline V gene sequence: CDR1 GTSNPN, CDR2 SVGIG (reference sequence). V gave up 7 bases and J gave up 2 bases; unmatched junction bases: 2. Comment on this clone: The antigen is undetermined.

V is TRBV30 and J is TRBJ2-1; 10 bases match TRBD1. The sequences come from peripheral blood, collected on day 0 of MenACWY control vaccination. The clonotype was recovered from an adult in good health. The CDR3 reads CASDRGTYNEQFF. In DNA, the CDR3 is TGTGCCTCGGACAGGGGGACCTACAATGAGCAGTTCTTC.